This T cell receptor (beta chain) stems from a study of long-term antiretroviral therapy in people with HIV (dated by TCRdb to between 2021 and 2022). About the full investigation: The earliest samples were collected approximately a decade before the 2015 WHO recommendation for immediate ART, a period when ART was typically delayed until CD4 counts fell. This retrospective serial study examined whether starting ART and sustained HIV suppression were associated with changes in the composition and diversity of the TRB repertoire in peripheral blood. A total of 192 cryopreserved PBMC samples came from 30 adults with confirmed HIV infection and were collected serially over a mean of about six years (range 1-12). No cross-contamination during QIAcube processing was shown when test extractions of a monoclonal T-cell line were performed alongside fewer than 40 polyclonal samples. About 35% of the 30 participants with HIV were female.

The immunoSEQ hsTCRB v3.0 assay was used at survey level resolution to sequence the TRB variable region. The targeted TRB sequencing depth was about 40,000-50,000 T-cell genomes per sample. Pooled TRB libraries were sequenced on an Illumina MiSeq with a v3 150-cycle kit. As for the original processing: Repertoire analysis ran in R within a reproducible Nextflow workflow covering QC, data transformation and analysis. LymphoSeq2, an R package for exploring AIRR-Seq data, was used to implement the custom analyses. A handful of samples yielding fewer than 5000 total TRB sequences were excluded, leaving 150 to 200 analyzed HIV repertoires. Of the 180 to 200 retained HIV repertoires, 59 were collected before and 120 to 140 after ART initiation. Each repertoire was downsampled to 5000 TRB nucleotide sequences, and summary statistics were averaged across 100 downsampling iterations. Only TRB sequences with CDR3 regions of at least seven amino acids were retained for analysis. A Shannon entropy-derived clonality score and the Gini coefficient were used to measure diversity. In repertoire networks, the top 5000 CDR3 amino acid sequences were linked whenever an edit distance of one separated two sequences. For TRB CDR3 amino acid sequences, GLIPH2 was used to predict antigen specificity groups and MHC restriction. To flag known CMV, EBV, HIV or tissue antigen associations, CDR3 amino acid sequences were matched against VDJdb and McPAS-TCR. Pre-ART, post-ART and control groups were compared with Wilcoxon signed-rank tests and Holm-Bonferroni correction. TCRdb holds this immuneACCESS table with in-frame rearrangements only. Some clones are missing; in checked studies, unresolved V genes explain under half, and the rest has no known cause. The DNA gave D and trimming, while V, J and clone size come from that table. This sample gives about 28,000 clones in total; roughly 92% of them show up just once. Under 13% of the sample is in the top ten clones.

Participants were included only if at least one PBMC sample before ART initiation and at least two post-ART samples were available. All participants with HIV were treated in the United States of America. Before DNA extraction, cryopreserved samples containing about 0.9-10 million PBMC were thawed and washed. At the time of the earliest PBMC sample for each participant with HIV, ages ranged from 23 to 54 years. PBMC samples were contributed by each participant from 1-4 timepoints before ART initiation and 2-8 timepoints after ART initiation, with a median of 7 samples. Serial HIV viral load, CD4+ T-cell count, ART history and demographic data were obtained for every participant. Genomic DNA was extracted from unsorted PBMC with a Qiagen kit on a QIAcube, with processing performed in batches of 12 samples. As to this clone: Its antigen is unknown. Base-call qualities are not available, and no considerably larger clone is one nucleotide away.

CDR1 and CDR2 were assigned from the germline V gene as MNHNS and SASEGT. V has 6 bases trimmed and J has 0 bases trimmed; junction bases matching no gene number 2. The CDR3 sequence holds 14 residues, the cysteine and phenylalanine included. Just the 42-base CDR3 DNA is kept, in frame starting at base 1. Study-wide findings and limitations: Expanded TRB clones identified before ART initiation dominated the repertoire across all time points, though the dominance fluctuated and decreased in many PLHIV after ART. Because pre-ART samples had limited cell numbers, unsorted PBMC were profiled rather than sorted CD4+ and CD8+ T cells. Inferences about post-ART repertoire changes are limited because no data were available on ART adherence, viral resistance or therapy changes. The samples were dated from about 2003 to 2018, and the ART regimens that were used may be less effective than current ART regimens. Narrower CDR3 length ranges were observed in HIV repertoires than in controls, and an antigen-experienced repertoire with only a slight naive shift after ART was suggested by the network structure. Since PBMC availability was limited, sequencing covered only the TCR beta chain, with no alpha chain pairing. A significant increase in TRB diversity was found to be associated with ART initiation, although TRB diversity was observed to remain significantly below that of transplant donor controls even after long-term ART.

The chain was built from TRBV6-1 and TRBJ2-3; TRBD2 aligns with 8 central bases. The material sequenced was unsorted PBMCs, taken 6.2 years after starting antiretroviral therapy. The sequence was collected from a middle-aged man with HIV. The bases read TGTGCCAGCAGAGGGACTAGGAGCACAGATACGCAGTATTTT. The resulting protein is CASRGTRSTDTQYF.